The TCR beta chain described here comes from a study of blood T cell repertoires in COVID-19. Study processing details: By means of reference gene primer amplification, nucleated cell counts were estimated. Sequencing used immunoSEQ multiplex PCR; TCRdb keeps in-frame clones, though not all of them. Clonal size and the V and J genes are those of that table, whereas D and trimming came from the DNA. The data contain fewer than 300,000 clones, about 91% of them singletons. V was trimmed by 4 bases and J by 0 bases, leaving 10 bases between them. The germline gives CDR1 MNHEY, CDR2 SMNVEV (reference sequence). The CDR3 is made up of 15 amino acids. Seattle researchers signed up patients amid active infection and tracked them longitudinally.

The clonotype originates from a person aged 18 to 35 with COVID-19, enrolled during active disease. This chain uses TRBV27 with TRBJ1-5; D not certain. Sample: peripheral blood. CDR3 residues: CASSSLVYSNQPQHF. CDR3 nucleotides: TGTGCCAGCAGTTCTCTCGTATATAGCAATCAGCCCCAGCATTTT.